This T cell receptor (beta chain) was identified in a study of T cells in Graves' hyperthyroidism and ophthalmopathy. On the study more broadly: Peripheral blood was secured at the point of initial diagnosis, before any treatment. Study findings and constraints: In validation, the model predicted ophthalmopathy. These predictions came a median about 6.2 months before onset.

TCR beta CDR3 regions were amplified from RNA transcripts. TCR CDR3 regions were first amplified by RT-PCR with HTBI primers. From the multiplex PCR reads, TCRdb called clonotypes with MiXCR, one entry per CDR3 protein. The sample lists over 700,000 distinct CDR3 sequences, roughly 40% occurring once. Trimming removed 5 bases from V and 6 bases from J; junction bases left unmatched: 8. The CDR3 sequence is 15 residues long. In germline, CDR1 is SEHNR, CDR2 FQNEAQ (reference sequence). Concerning this clonotype itself: Antigen: not known.

The chain couples TRBV7-9 to TRBJ2-2; TRBD2 matches 8 bases. The sequence was obtained from a young man with Graves' hyperthyroidism. The source material was blood. The CDR3 sequence: CASSMGPSGPGELFF. CDR3 bases: TGTGCCAGCAGCATGGGACCTAGCGGGCCCGGGGAGCTGTTTTTT.